This TCR beta chain was profiled in a study of neurological immune-mediated disorders. This clonotype was picked up many times. TCRdb processed the 5' RACE reads anew with MiXCR; each CDR3 protein has one entry. The sample contains approximately 65,000 distinct CDR3 sequences, approximately 5.1% of which appear only once. CDR3 length equals 18 residues. Per germline, CDR1 SGHDT and CDR2 YYEEEE. Trimming at V came to 3 bases and at J to 6 bases, leaving 18 bases not matched to a gene. The sequence was collected from a human donor with multiple sclerosis. The donor label of this sample is uncertain. The chain links TRBV5-6 to TRBJ1-1, with 9 bases that match TRBD1. The sequenced material came from PBMCs. The CDR3 here is CASSSYRGRAKGSSEAFF. The CDR3 DNA reads TGTGCCAGCAGCTCCTACAGGGGGCGGGCAAAAGGATCGTCTGAAGCTTTCTTT.